Listed here are 13 T cell receptor beta chains from one sample, sequenced in a study of T cell responses to AZD1222 COVID-19 vaccine. Clones were sequenced by immunoSEQ multiplex PCR, and TCRdb holds only the in-frame ones, with some missing. This sample has approximately 200,000 clones; approximately 94% occur once, and the top ten carry about 1.5%. The source material was peripheral blood, sampled 28 days after the second dose of the MenACWY control vaccine. These receptors were obtained from an adult who received the MenACWY meningococcal vaccine as a control.

The chain uses TRBV5-1 and TRBJ2-4; 8 nucleotides line up with TRBD2. V lost 0 bases to trimming and J lost 6 bases; unmatched junction nucleotides: 11. The germline V gene has CDR1 SGHRS and CDR2 YFSETQ. There are 17 residues in the CDR3. CDR3 bases: TGCGCCAGCAGCTTGGGGGTTAGCGGGACATCTGGAAACATTCAGTACTTC. Translating it yields CASSLGVSGTSGNIQYF.

Only one count was recorded for this clone. The chain uses TRBV5-4 and TRBJ2-3; D remains ambiguous. The CDR3 sequence is 12 residues long. Germline V gene data show CDR1 as SGHNT and CDR2 as YYREEE (reference sequence). V lost 0 bases to trimming and J lost 2 bases, with 1 base between them. CDR3 nucleotide sequence: TGTGCCAGCAGCTTGGCCACAGATACGCAGTATTTT. As protein: CASSLATDTQYF.

This clone was counted a single time. This chain links TRBV5-1 with TRBJ2-7, with 9 bases aligning to TRBD2. The V and J ends lost 0 bases and 5 bases, in that order; junction bases with no gene match: 3. The CDR3 covers 14 residues. Per the germline V gene, CDR1 is SGHRS and CDR2 is YFSETQ. CDR3 nucleotide sequence: TGCGCCAGCAGCTTGGTAGCGGGGGCCCACGAGCAGTACTTC. It codes for CASSLVAGAHEQYF.

This chain uses TRBV11-2 with TRBJ2-3, with D unclear. The CDR3 has 16 residues. Germline values: CDR1 SGHAT, CDR2 FQNNGV. V lost 1 base, J lost 0 bases, and 11 bases lay in between. CDR3 amino acids: CASSLGLQQSTDTQYF. In DNA, the CDR3 is TGTGCCAGCAGCTTAGGATTGCAGCAAAGCACAGATACGCAGTATTTT.

This clone was recorded only once. The rearrangement uses TRBV7-9 and TRBJ1-3, with D possibly matching TRBD1 (5 bases). V dropped 0 bases and J dropped 0 bases, with 12 bases sitting between them. The CDR3 spans 17 residues. CDR1 SEHNR and CDR2 FQNEAQ come from the germline V gene (reference sequence). The CDR3 spells CASSLASGTSSGNTIYF. CDR3 bases: TGTGCCAGCAGCTTAGCGTCCGGGACCTCCTCTGGAAACACCATATATTTT. Looking up the rest from reference TRBV7-9 and TRBJ1-3 gives the full variable domain: DTGVSQNPRHKITKRGQNVTFRCDPISEHNRLYWYRQTLGQGPEFLTYFQNEAQLEKSRLLSDRFSAERPKGSFSTLEIQRTEQGDSAMYLCASSLASGTSSGNTIYFGEGSWLTVV.

This rearrangement joins TRBV3-1 (or the pseudogene TRBV3-2) to TRBJ2-7, with 12 bases fitting TRBD2. There are 14 residues in the CDR3. Germline V gene sequence: CDR1 LGHDT, CDR2 YNNKEL (reference sequence). V shed 4 bases, J shed 5 bases, and the junction held 3 bases outside the gene matches. The CDR3 DNA sequence: TGTGCCAGCAGCCCCCGACTAGCGGGGGACGAGCAGTACTTC. Translating gives CASSPRLAGDEQYF.

This chain uses TRBV27 with TRBJ1-2; 7 nucleotides match TRBD1. The germline V gene has CDR1 MNHEY and CDR2 SMNVEV (reference sequence). After removal of 4 bases from V and 4 bases from J, the junction contained 9 bases not matched to a gene. The length of the CDR3 is 15 residues. The CDR3: CASSSTGESLYGYTF. CDR3 DNA: TGTGCCAGCAGTTCAACAGGGGAGTCCCTCTATGGCTACACCTTC.

The chain employs TRBV6-2 or TRBV6-3 and TRBJ2-7; 12 positions match TRBD1. The V segment lost 4 bases and the J segment 3 bases; nucleotides outside the gene matches: 13. CDR1 MNHEY and CDR2 SVGEGT come from the germline V gene. The CDR3 contains 18 residues. CDR3 loop: CASSWDRGHLPGLYEQYF. Here the CDR3 DNA reads TGTGCCAGCAGTTGGGACAGGGGGCACTTACCGGGGCTCTACGAGCAGTACTTC.

In this sample, this clone turned up once. The chain employs TRBV12-3 or TRBV12-4 and TRBJ2-7; D remains unclear. The CDR3 consists of 12 residues. V dropped 6 bases and J dropped 2 bases, with 8 bases sitting between them. The CDR3 region has the DNA TGTGCCAGCAGCCAAAGTGCCTACGAGCAGTACTTC. Translated: CASSQSAYEQYF.

As to this clone: This sample includes further DNA sequences coding for the same CDR3. The chain links TRBV27 to TRBJ2-7; possible D gene TRBD1, 5 bases. Trimming left V 3 bases short and J 3 bases short, with 9 bases between. The CDR3 length is 13 residues. The germline V gene has CDR1 MNHEY and CDR2 SMNVEV (reference sequence). This chain's CDR3 is CASSFRDSYEQYF. CDR3 DNA sequence: TGTGCCAGCAGTTTCCGCGACAGCTACGAGCAGTACTTC.

The table lists this clone with a count of one. V usage is TRBV28 and J usage is TRBJ1-3; 7 bases agree with TRBD1. This CDR3 has 16 residues. Germline lookup yields CDR1 MDHEN and CDR2 SYDVKM. V shed 6 bases and J 0 bases; nucleotides not matched to a gene: 8. The DNA for the CDR3 is TGTGCCAGCAGCCTACGGGACAGTTTCTCTGGAAACACCATATATTTT. Translated: CASSLRDSFSGNTIYF.

The genes are TRBV7-2 and TRBJ2-1, with TRBD1 matching 9 bases. Germline V CDR1 and CDR2: SGHTA, FQGNSA. CDR3 length: 16 amino acids. With 5 bases clipped from V and 5 bases from J, the junction kept 10 bases outside the gene matches. CDR3 in DNA: TGTGCCAGCAGCCCGCGTCCGGACAGGGGTCACAATGAGCAGTTCTTC. Its protein product is CASSPRPDRGHNEQFF.

The chain links TRBV4-2 to TRBJ1-4; D gene unclear. V was shortened by 4 bases and J by 6 bases, with 9 bases between the two germline ends. The CDR3 runs 13 residues. Germline V CDR1 and CDR2: LGHNA, YNFKEQ. The CDR3 DNA is TGTGCCAGCAGCCCCCGGTGGGATGAAAAACTGTTTTTT. Protein: CASSPRWDEKLFF.